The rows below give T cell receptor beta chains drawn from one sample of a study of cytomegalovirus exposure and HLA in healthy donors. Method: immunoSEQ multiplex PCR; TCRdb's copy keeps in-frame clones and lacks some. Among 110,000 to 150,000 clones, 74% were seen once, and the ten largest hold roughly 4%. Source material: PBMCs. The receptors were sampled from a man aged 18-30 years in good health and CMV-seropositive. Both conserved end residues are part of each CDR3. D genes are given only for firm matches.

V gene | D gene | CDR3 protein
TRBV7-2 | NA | CASSFDRETQYF
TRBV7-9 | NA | CASSFSQNTEAFF
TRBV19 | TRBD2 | CASSPRLLAGGYNEQFF
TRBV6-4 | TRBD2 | CASSENSGSTDTQYF
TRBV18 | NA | CASSPPLPGAYNEQFF
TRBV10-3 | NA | CAIADRTGYEQYF
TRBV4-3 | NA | CASSQVGGDEQYF
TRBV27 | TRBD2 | CASSPGPRREGPNEQYF
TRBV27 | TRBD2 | CASSIAGSTGELFF
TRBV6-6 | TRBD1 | CASSYGTGGETQYF
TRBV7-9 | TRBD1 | CASSATQTGFGSDTQYF
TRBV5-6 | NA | CASSLRFVQQETQYF
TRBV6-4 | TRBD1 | CASRMMGQGGSDTQYF
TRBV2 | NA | CASSLDYSNQPQHF
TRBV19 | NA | CASSIIGSGWQPQHF
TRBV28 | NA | CASSLSGGRDYGYTF
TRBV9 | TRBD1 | CASSATGPGYEQYF
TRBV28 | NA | CASSLHNGAESYEQYF
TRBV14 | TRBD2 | CASTQGLAPVNEQFF
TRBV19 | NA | CASSHRGGETQYF
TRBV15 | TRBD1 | CATSRTDRAAQEAFF
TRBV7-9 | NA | CASSSWGEATEAFF
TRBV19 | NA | CASSIAGEGQDYYEQYF
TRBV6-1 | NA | CASTYERGSHYGYTF
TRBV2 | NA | CASSVEGAVGGANVLTF
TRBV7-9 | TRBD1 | CASSLRGTGGRHSSYEQYF
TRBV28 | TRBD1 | CASSWLQGANNSPLHF
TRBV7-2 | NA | CASSFGGFTEAFF
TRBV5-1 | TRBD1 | CASSLGDRGYSPLHF
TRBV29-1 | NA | CSVEAAGRSYGYTF
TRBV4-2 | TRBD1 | CASSRPGQGSYEQYF
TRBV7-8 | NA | CASSLEERRQETQYF
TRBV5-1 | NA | CASSFAEGGEQYF
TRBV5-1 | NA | CASSRWTATQETQYF
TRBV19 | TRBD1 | CASSRTGVTGELFF
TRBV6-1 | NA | CASSDRPGETEAFF
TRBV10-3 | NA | CAAGGAGEAFF
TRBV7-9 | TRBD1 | CASSSWTGGLDTQYF
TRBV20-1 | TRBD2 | CSARDMERESF
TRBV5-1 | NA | CASSLVQETQYF
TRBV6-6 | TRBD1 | CASSSQGATNEKLFF
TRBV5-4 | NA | CASSHQVFSGNTIYF
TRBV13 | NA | CASSPEGATYEQYF
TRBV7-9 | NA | CASSQGLFATNEKLFF
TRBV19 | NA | CASRVFYGYTF
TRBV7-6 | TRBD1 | CASSLGQGVLHEQYF
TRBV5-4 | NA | CASSLDGGADQPQHF
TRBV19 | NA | CASSNSRGSSYEQYF
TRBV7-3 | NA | CASSLTPGREQYF
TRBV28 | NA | CASSTPGATTNEKLFF
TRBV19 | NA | CASSPDSSVTNEKLFF
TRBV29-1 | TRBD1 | CSVEATGDGELFF
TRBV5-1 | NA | CASTFWEGSDGYTF
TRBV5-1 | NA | CASSPSTGFGLQQYF
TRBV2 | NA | CASRRGNTEAFF